One TCR beta chain is described in this entry. Its antigen is unknown. Genomic DNA of each subset was evenly split across several immunoSEQ plates. The assay was immunoSEQ multiplex PCR, and TCRdb's table has in-frame clones only and misses some. This sample has over 850,000 clones, with more than 75% found just once. The data belong to a study of shared clonotypes between healthy human individuals. Findings and caveats of the study: Generally, naive subsets (rather than memory subsets) showed larger estimated richness. Some naive CD4 clonotypes, roughly 4.8%, turned up in common across a handful of donors. Clonotype sharing among the donors was expected to vary with sequencing depth.

The CDR3 runs to 15 residues. Germline V gives CDR1 SGDLS, CDR2 YYNGEE. V was pared by 3 bases and J by 6 bases, with 8 bases of the junction left unmatched. Sequencing used memory CD4+ T cells from PBMCs. The subset: CD45RA-negative fraction. The chain has TRBV9 and TRBJ2-5; TRBD2 aligns across 10 bases. The sequence was collected from a man younger than 35 in good health. Some clones in this sample may be carry-over from other donors' samples. CDR3 region: CASSAIAGGRQTQYF. The CDR3, as DNA: TGTGCCAGCAGCGCAATAGCGGGAGGAAGGCAGACCCAGTACTTC.